Listed below are T cell receptor beta chains from one sample, sequenced in a study of cytomegalovirus exposure and HLA in healthy donors. Sequencing was performed with immunoSEQ multiplex PCR; in TCRdb, only in-frame clones are kept and a portion is missing. This sample's clone table lists 150,000 to 200,000 clones. Input material: PBMCs. These receptors were taken from a man younger than 40 in good health and CMV-seronegative. Both conserved end residues are part of each CDR3. Fields, in order: CDR3 protein, J gene, V gene, CDR3 length.

CASAPLGTSSPRGETQYF TRBJ2-5 TRBV12-5 18
CASSYKRTGRTDTQYF TRBJ2-3 TRBV4-1 16
CASSGPMGGGTEAFF TRBJ1-1 TRBV6-6 15
CASSLNLAGGQETQYF TRBJ2-5 TRBV5-1 16
CASSSGGRLYNEQFF TRBJ2-1 TRBV5-6 15
CASSQAEGGSTDTQYF TRBJ2-3 TRBV4-2 16
CASSNRDTYQPQHF TRBJ1-5 TRBV2 14
CASSEIGESGELFF TRBJ2-2 TRBV6-1 14
CASSLGAIMNTEAFF TRBJ1-1 TRBV11-2 15
CASRTGILDTGELFF TRBJ2-2 TRBV6-5 15
CASSLGLAGPTDTQYF TRBJ2-3 TRBV7-7 16
CASSAGTGGDNEQFF TRBJ2-1 TRBV7-3 15
CASSPPNYEQYF . TRBV6-6 12
CASQSVTGDGSEAFF TRBJ1-1 TRBV18 15
CSVDAVSNGYTF TRBJ1-2 TRBV29-1 12
CAWAPLNRDSRGYTF TRBJ1-2 TRBV30 15
CAISEPRGAATGELFF TRBJ2-2 TRBV10-3 16
CAWRGGNTEAFF TRBJ1-1 TRBV30 12
CASSQYSLNTEAFF TRBJ1-1 TRBV4-3 14
CASSKSSRASSGANVLTF TRBJ2-6 TRBV19 18
CASSINGQGAGQPQHF TRBJ1-5 TRBV19 16
CASSERDGGIQYF TRBJ2-4 TRBV5-1 13
CASSLERSNQPQHF TRBJ1-5 TRBV5-8 14
CASTVTSGRYNEQFF TRBJ2-1 TRBV19 15
CAISGGGSQNSPLHF TRBJ1-6 TRBV10-3 15
CASSPNRDLADTQYF TRBJ2-3 TRBV18 15
CASSQDPAVLYEQYF TRBJ2-7 TRBV4-2 15
CAWSVGGSSYEQYF . TRBV30 14
CASSRTGERGYEQYF TRBJ2-7 TRBV7-8 15
CASRLSGVLSYEQYF TRBJ2-7 TRBV6-5 15
CASSLKTTGTGNEKLFF TRBJ1-4 TRBV5-1 17
CASSPPGLAATDTQYF TRBJ2-3 TRBV11-3 16
CAISESPGLAGVYNEQFF TRBJ2-1 TRBV10-3 18
CASSSAGTENTEAFF TRBJ1-1 TRBV7-2 15
CASSVGGQAKNTGELFF TRBJ2-2 TRBV5-8 17
CASSPQEQSSYEQYF TRBJ2-7 TRBV18 15
CASSLGGFDGYTF TRBJ1-2 TRBV11-1 13
CASSSQSGEQFF TRBJ2-1 TRBV6-5 12
CASSQDYGGPSSYEQYF TRBJ2-7 TRBV4-1 17
CASSSNRVSNQPQHF TRBJ1-5 TRBV7-8 15
CAISRDRGTNTGELFF TRBJ2-2 TRBV10-3 16
CASSPLTGGGDTQYF TRBJ2-3 TRBV13 15
CASSLAPLAGRNEQFF TRBJ2-1 TRBV7-2 16
CASSPGGGGAGGELFF TRBJ2-2 TRBV11-2 16
CASSTPWQPQHF TRBJ1-5 TRBV18 12
CASSLGPTDRGLGNTIYF TRBJ1-3 TRBV5-4 18
CASSLSGLAGQETQYF TRBJ2-5 TRBV19 16
CASSFTGTLNYGYTF TRBJ1-2 TRBV7-9 15
CASSPPTSAGTGELFF TRBJ2-2 TRBV14 16
CASSDASGRSEQYF TRBJ2-7 TRBV10-1 14
CASSEEEPGLAGGPYNEQFF TRBJ2-1 TRBV6-1 20
CASSLPGTGLNYGYTF TRBJ1-2 TRBV7-9 16
CASSQESEGAAGANVLTF TRBJ2-6 TRBV4-1 18
CASAELNTEAFF TRBJ1-1 TRBV12-5 12
CASSPNSGGNYGYTF TRBJ1-2 TRBV4-1 15
CASSPSPGQGTHGYTF TRBJ1-2 TRBV19 16
CASSQVGQGDYGYTF TRBJ1-2 TRBV14 15
CASKPISSGANVLTF TRBJ2-6 TRBV6-5 15
CASSPQSGSTDTQYF TRBJ2-3 TRBV11-2 15
CASSPWDRSYNEQFF TRBJ2-1 TRBV19 15